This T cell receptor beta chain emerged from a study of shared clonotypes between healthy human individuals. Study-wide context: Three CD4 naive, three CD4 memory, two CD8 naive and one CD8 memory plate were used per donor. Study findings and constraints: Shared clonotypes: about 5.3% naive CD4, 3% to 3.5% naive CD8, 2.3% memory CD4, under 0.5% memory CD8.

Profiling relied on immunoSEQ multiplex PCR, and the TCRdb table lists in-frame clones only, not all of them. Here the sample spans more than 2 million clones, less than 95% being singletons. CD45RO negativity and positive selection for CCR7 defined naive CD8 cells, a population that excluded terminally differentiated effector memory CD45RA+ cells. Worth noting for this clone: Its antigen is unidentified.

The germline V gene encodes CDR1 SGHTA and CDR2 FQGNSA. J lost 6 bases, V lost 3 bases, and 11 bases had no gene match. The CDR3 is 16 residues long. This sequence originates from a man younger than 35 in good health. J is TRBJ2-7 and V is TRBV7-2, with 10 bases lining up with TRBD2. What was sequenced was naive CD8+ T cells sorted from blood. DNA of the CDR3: TGTGCCAGCAGCTTGGAGAGCGGGAGGGCCTCGGTCGAGCAGTACTTC. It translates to CASSLESGRASVEQYF.